This T cell receptor beta chain came from a study of Graves' ophthalmopathy and Graves' hyperthyroidism. The CDR3 consists of 13 residues. Looked up from germline, CDR1 is ENHRY and CDR2 is SYGVKD. RNA transcripts provided the template for amplifying TCR beta CDR3 regions. RT-PCR in the first round used HTBI primers; a second-round multiplex PCR followed. TCRdb processed the multiplex PCR reads anew with MiXCR; each CDR3 protein has one entry. This repertoire shows hundreds of thousands of distinct CDR3 sequences, just over 40% found once; its top ten account for 3.3%. Only a few counts were recorded for this clonotype. Sequence at one end of the junction differs from germline and may be a read error.

Sample: peripheral blood. This chain joins TRBV10-3 and TRBJ2-2; D is undetermined. The receptor was isolated from an adult man with Graves' ophthalmopathy. CDR3 bases: TGTGCCAGCAGTTACGCCCCTGCCGGGGAGCTGTTTTTT. Its translation is CASSYAPAGELFF.